This TCR beta chain derives from a study of blood T cells in healthy people across ages. General observations from the study: Per million T cells, the diversity of TCR beta decreased roughly linearly as age advanced.

In each sample, at least 7 million PBMCs were isolated. The germline CDR1 and CDR2 sequences are MGHRA and YSYEKL. V lost 0 bases to trimming and J lost 10 bases, with 22 bases between them. This CDR3 contains 17 residues. Sample-barcoded 5' priming and a J-beta primer mix drove a second PCR of about 6 to 11 cycles. TCRdb reprocessed the 5' RACE reads with MiXCR, giving one entry per CDR3 protein. The table has about 1.8 million distinct CDR3 sequences, roughly 49% seen once. In the case of this clonotype: Its antigen is currently unknown.

The sample consisted of blood. This clonotype originated in a woman in her forties in good health. V and J are TRBV4-1 and TRBJ2-1, with D perhaps matching TRBD2 (5 bases). CDR3 in DNA: TGCGCCAGCAGCCAAGATCTAGGAGCGGATCCCACCAAGGAGCAGTTCTTC. Amino acids: CASSQDLGADPTKEQFF.